Presented here are 6 T cell receptor beta chains from one specimen sequenced in a study of shared clonotypes between healthy human individuals. Using immunoSEQ multiplex PCR, the repertoire was profiled, and TCRdb retains in-frame clones only, with some absent. The sample includes under 750,000 clones, around 77% of them seen just once. The sequencing input was memory CD4+ T cells sorted from blood. Subset indicated: CD45RA-negative fraction. The receptors derive from a woman younger than 45 in good health.

The rearrangement joins TRBV28 to TRBJ2-1, with D hard to call. The CDR3 is 17 residues long. V lost 5 bases, J lost 1 base, and 18 bases lay in between. Germline CDR1 and CDR2: MDHEN and SYDVKM. As DNA, the CDR3 is TGTGCCAGCAGTCGAACCACCCTAGTGGGATCCTACAATGAGCAGTTCTTC. This sequence encodes CASSRTTLVGSYNEQFF. Full variable domain (missing parts from reference TRBV28 and TRBJ2-1): DVKVTQSSRYLVKRTGEKVFLECVQDMDHENMFWYRQDPGLGLRLIYFSYDVKMKEKGDIPEGYSVSREKKERFSLILESASTNQTSMYLCASSRTTLVGSYNEQFFGPGTRLTVL.

The chain is built from TRBV11-2 and TRBJ1-3; D is perhaps TRBD1 (5 bases). V was trimmed by 8 bases and J by 3 bases, leaving 23 bases between them. CDR1 and CDR2 from the germline V gene are SGHAT and FQNNGV. This CDR3 contains 17 residues. CDR3 bases: TGTGCCAGCGCCCCCCAGGGCCCCCCGTCTGTTGGAAACACCATATATTTT. Residues: CASAPQGPPSVGNTIYF.

The chain recombines TRBV28 with TRBJ2-7, with a weak D call TRBD1 (6 bases). Germline V gene sequence: CDR1 MDHEN, CDR2 SYDVKM. Trimming took off 7 bases at V and 3 bases at J, with 16 bases between the two ends. The CDR3 contains 14 residues. The CDR3 DNA reads TGTGCCAGCATCCAGGCGGACAGACACTACGAGCAGTACTTC. Its protein is CASIQADRHYEQYF.

Regarding this clone: The same CDR3 also results from other DNA sequences found in this sample. The chain uses TRBV6-5 and TRBJ1-5; D gene ambiguous. This CDR3 is 14 amino acids long. V lost 2 bases and J 2 bases, leaving 7 bases between the germline ends. Per the germline V gene, CDR1 is MNHEY and CDR2 is SVGAGI. The CDR3 is CASSYRGGNQPQHF. DNA of the CDR3: TGTGCCAGCAGTTACCGGGGTGGCAATCAGCCCCAGCATTTT.

This clone was seen at least ten times. The chain carries TRBV7-2 and TRBJ1-2, with 12 bases lining up with TRBD1. J gave up 2 bases and V 1 base, and 2 bases lay outside the gene matches. The CDR3 runs to 16 residues. Looked up from germline, CDR1 is SGHTA and CDR2 is FQGNSA. CDR3 residues: CASSLGGTGGNYGYTF. CDR3 bases: TGTGCCAGCAGCTTAGGTGGGACAGGGGGCAACTATGGCTACACCTTC. Filled out from reference TRBV7-2 and TRBJ1-2, the complete variable domain reads GAGVSQSPSNKVTEKGKDVELRCDPISGHTALYWYRQSLGQGLEFLIYFQGNSAPDKSGLPSDRFSAERTGGSVSTLTIQRTQQEDSAVYLCASSLGGTGGNYGYTFGSGTRLTVV.

The chain has TRBV28 and TRBJ1-5; no clear D gene. Germline V gene lookup returns CDR1 MDHEN and CDR2 SYDVKM. The CDR3 has 14 amino acids. V lost 3 bases to trimming and J lost 5 bases, with 11 bases between them. The CDR3 DNA reads TGTGCCAGCAGTTTGGGAATCGGGTATCAGCCCCAGCATTTT. Translated: CASSLGIGYQPQHF.